This entry lists 24 T cell receptor beta chains sequenced from one sample in a study of radiotherapy plus CTLA-4 blockade in lung cancer. Assay used: immunoSEQ multiplex PCR; TCRdb lists only in-frame clones, some missing. The sample holds around 70,000 clones, 65% to 85% seen once. The sample was peripheral blood, taken from a patient treated with radiotherapy plus ipilimumab. Receptor source: a human donor with non-small cell lung cancer whose response to radiotherapy plus ipilimumab could not be evaluated. Some clones in this sample may be carry-over from other donors' samples.

The rearrangement links TRBV1 to TRBJ2-7; the DNA was not used to check the table's D call, TRBD2. TRBV1 is a listed pseudogene. The CDR3 spans 14 residues. CDR3 sequence: CTSSQDPRPYEQYF. CDR3 coding DNA: TGCACCAGCAGCCAAGATCCTCGTCCCTACGAGCAGTACTTC.

The genes are TRBV28 and TRBJ2-7, with D uncertain. The CDR3 is 16 residues long. V shed 2 bases and J shed 1 base, with 15 bases lying between them. Germline V gene sequence: CDR1 MDHEN, CDR2 SYDVKM. The CDR3 sequence is CASSLRLFVYSYEQYF. CDR3 bases: TGTGCCAGCAGTTTAAGACTTTTTGTATATTCCTACGAGCAGTACTTC.

The V and J genes are TRBV7-2 and TRBJ1-2, with 7 bases aligning to TRBD1. Germline loops: CDR1 SGHTA, CDR2 FQGNSA. The CDR3 runs 16 residues. V shed 3 bases and J 7 bases; nucleotides not matched to a gene: 14. The CDR3 reads CASSFGGGGGRFGYTF. As DNA, the CDR3 is TGTGCCAGCAGCTTTGGAGGGGGCGGAGGTCGATTTGGCTACACCTTC.

This rearrangement joins TRBV5-1 to TRBJ1-2; 7 nucleotides match TRBD1. The CDR3 contains 14 residues. The germline gives CDR1 SGHRS, CDR2 YFSETQ. V lost 2 bases, J lost 4 bases, and 5 bases stayed unmatched. In DNA form, the CDR3 reads TGCGCCAGCAGCTTTTTTCGGGACAGCTATGGCTACACCTTC. Translating gives CASSFFRDSYGYTF.

V and J are TRBV28 and TRBJ2-7; tentative D call: TRBD1 (5 bases). Germline loops: CDR1 MDHEN, CDR2 SYDVKM. The V end was cut by 6 bases, the J end by 3 bases, with 21 bases between. The length of the CDR3 is 16 residues. As DNA, the CDR3 is TGTGCCAGCAGACCAATAACCCTCACCAGGGACTACGAGCAGTACTTC. Protein sequence: CASRPITLTRDYEQYF.

This clone came up a few times. This chain uses TRBV6-1 with TRBJ2-7; TRBD1 matches at 9 bases. CDR1 is MNHNS and CDR2 is SASEGT in the germline V gene. The CDR3 spans 13 residues. Trimming cost V 4 bases and J 7 bases; bases outside gene matches: 5. The CDR3 DNA reads as TGTGCCAGCAGTGGGGGACAGGGTAGGGAGCAGTACTTC. Protein sequence: CASSGGQGREQYF.

The chain is built from TRBV6-6 and TRBJ1-1; 12 bases are shared with TRBD1. With 5 bases clipped from V and 0 bases from J, the junction kept 4 bases outside the gene matches. This CDR3 is 16 amino acids long. CDR1 and CDR2 (germline): MNHNY, SVGAGI (reference sequence). CDR3 loop: CASSPGQGAMNTEAFF. In nucleotides, the CDR3 is TGTGCCAGCAGTCCGGGACAGGGGGCCATGAACACTGAAGCTTTCTTT.

This clone came up many times. The chain links TRBV4-1 to TRBJ1-3; the D gene is possibly TRBD1 (6 bases). Germline V gene sequence: CDR1 MGHRA, CDR2 YSYEKL. V was trimmed by 4 bases and J by 7 bases, leaving 17 bases between them. The CDR3 has 15 residues. This CDR3 reads CASSPFAPGVNTIYF. CDR3 sequence (DNA): TGCGCCAGCAGCCCCTTCGCCCCAGGGGTTAACACCATATATTTT.

This chain uses TRBV7-2 with TRBJ2-1; D may be TRBD2 (5 bases). V was trimmed by 4 bases and J by 8 bases, leaving 24 bases between them. The CDR3 loop spans 17 amino acids. CDR1 is SGHTA, CDR2 FQGNSA, per germline. The CDR3 region is CASSSPPGPGLDYEQFF. CDR3 DNA: TGTGCCAGCAGCTCCCCGCCTGGACCAGGACTCGACTATGAGCAGTTCTTC.

This clone was observed a handful of times. This chain joins TRBV7-9 and TRBJ1-3; 7 positions agree with TRBD1. The CDR3 has 16 residues. With V trimmed by 5 bases and J by 0 bases, 7 bases remained unmatched. Germline V gene sequence: CDR1 SEHNR, CDR2 FQNEAQ (reference sequence). CDR3 in DNA: TGTGCCAGCAGCCCGGGACAGTATAGCTCTGGAAACACCATATATTTT. This sequence encodes CASSPGQYSSGNTIYF.

This clone was seen once. The chain recombines TRBV30 with TRBJ2-7; D may be TRBD1 (5 bases). The V end lost 0 bases, the J end lost 2 bases, and 8 bases lay between the germline ends. The CDR3 has 13 amino acids. Per the germline V gene, CDR1 is GTSNPN and CDR2 is SVGIG (reference sequence). The CDR3, as DNA: TGTGCCTGGAGTGTACAGGCCACCTACGAGCAGTACTTC. Translation gives CAWSVQATYEQYF.

The V call is TRBV28, the J call TRBJ1-6; D perhaps matches TRBD1 (6 bases). V was trimmed by 4 bases and J by 0 bases, leaving 16 bases between them. The germline V gene has CDR1 MDHEN and CDR2 SYDVKM. The CDR3 loop spans 18 amino acids. The CDR3 nucleotides read TGTGCCAGCAGTTCCCCCAGGACAGCGAGCTCCTATAATTCACCCCTCCACTTT. It translates to CASSSPRTASSYNSPLHF.

This clone has just one count. V and J are TRBV10-3 and TRBJ2-4; TRBD1 is a possible D gene (5 bases). This CDR3 is built from 16 residues. V lost 2 bases, J lost 0 bases, and 11 bases lay in between. Germline V gene sequence: CDR1 ENHRY, CDR2 SYGVKD. The CDR3 region is CAISEETASAKNIQYF. The CDR3 region has the DNA TGTGCCATCAGTGAGGAGACAGCTTCAGCCAAAAACATTCAGTACTTC.

V and J are TRBV6-1 and TRBJ1-1; D gene uncertain. Germline values: CDR1 MNHNS, CDR2 SASEGT. The CDR3 runs 13 residues. V dropped 3 bases and J dropped 0 bases, with 5 bases sitting between them. The CDR3 region is CASSESLNTEAFF. CDR3 coding DNA: TGTGCCAGCAGTGAGAGCCTGAACACTGAAGCTTTCTTT.

The V gene is TRBV2, the J gene TRBJ1-5; 7 bases agree with TRBD1. This CDR3 region has 14 residues. Germline V lookup: CDR1 SNHLY, CDR2 FYNNEI. V shed 1 base and J 7 bases; nucleotides not matched to a gene: 4. CDR3 DNA: TGTGCCAGCAGTGAAGGACAGGGAGAACAGCCCCAGCATTTT. Its translation is CASSEGQGEQPQHF.

The J gene is TRBJ2-7, the V gene TRBV15; TRBD1 agrees at 9 bases. Germline lookup yields CDR1 LNHNV and CDR2 YYDKDF (reference sequence). V lost 0 bases to trimming and J lost 4 bases; unmatched junction nucleotides: 7. There are 16 residues in the CDR3. The CDR3 protein is CATSRDRPGQGYEQYF. The CDR3 nucleotides are TGTGCCACCAGCAGAGATAGACCGGGACAGGGATACGAGCAGTACTTC.

This chain links TRBV5-1 with TRBJ1-2; D might be TRBD1 (5 bases). The V gene lost 4 bases and the J gene lost 6 bases, with 13 bases spanning the gap. This CDR3 spans 13 amino acids. The V gene's germline CDR1 is SGHRS and CDR2 YFSETQ. CDR3 region: CASSPGQGHGYTF. In nucleotides, the CDR3 is TGCGCCAGCAGCCCCGGGCAGGGCCATGGCTACACCTTC.

The V and J genes are TRBV15 and TRBJ1-4; no clear D gene. This CDR3 contains 12 residues. V lost 4 bases, J lost 6 bases, and 6 bases lay in between. Germline CDR1 and CDR2: LNHNV and YYDKDF (reference sequence). The CDR3 loop is CATSIQDEKLFF. CDR3 DNA sequence: TGTGCCACCAGCATCCAGGATGAAAAACTGTTTTTT.

V and J are TRBV7-3 and TRBJ2-2; possibly TRBD1 for D (5 bases). Trimming removed 1 base at V and 3 bases at J, with 9 bases between. The CDR3 is 15 amino acids. Germline loops: CDR1 SGHTA, CDR2 FQGTGA. Here the CDR3 reads CASSLSRDDTGELFF. The CDR3 region has the DNA TGTGCCAGCAGCTTAAGCAGGGATGACACCGGGGAGCTGTTTTTT.

The chain has TRBV11-2 and TRBJ2-1, with 7 bases that match TRBD2. The germline V gene has CDR1 SGHAT and CDR2 FQNNGV. With 5 bases clipped from V and 4 bases from J, the junction kept 8 bases outside the gene matches. This CDR3 comprises 15 residues. For the CDR3, the DNA is TGTGCCAGCAGCCCAGCCTCGGGGGGTTACAATGAGCAGTTCTTC. This sequence encodes CASSPASGGYNEQFF.

This clone was seen more than once but under ten times. The chain employs TRBV15 and TRBJ2-4; possible D gene TRBD1, 6 bases. Per germline, CDR1 LNHNV and CDR2 YYDKDF (reference sequence). Trimming removed 5 bases from V and 2 bases from J, with 13 bases in between. The CDR3 totals 15 residues. The CDR3 spells CATSPGRDTKNIQYF. CDR3 DNA: TGTGCCACCAGCCCGGGAAGGGACACCAAAAACATTCAGTACTTC. The full variable domain, completed using reference TRBV15 and TRBJ2-4, is DAMVIQNPRYQVTQFGKPVTLSCSQTLNHNVMYWYQQKSSQAPKLLFHYYDKDFNNEADTPDNFQSRRPNTSFCFLDIRSPGLGDTAMYLCATSPGRDTKNIQYFGAGTRLSVL.

The CDR3: CASSLNRGGSGNTIYF. In DNA form, the CDR3 reads TGCGCCAGCAGCCTAAACAGGGGGGGCTCTGGAAACACCATATATTTT. The V and J genes are TRBV5-1 and TRBJ1-3, with 8 bases matching TRBD1. CDR1 is SGHRS and CDR2 is YFSETQ in the germline V gene. The V gene end was trimmed by 4 bases and the J gene end by 0 bases; junction bases not matched to a gene: 6. CDR3 length: 16 residues.

This clone was detected only once. This chain connects TRBV6-1 to TRBJ2-7; the D gene is possibly TRBD1 (6 bases). The CDR3 is 12 residues long. Germline V gene lookup returns CDR1 MNHNS and CDR2 SASEGT. Trimming removed 5 bases at V and 2 bases at J, with 7 bases between. Here the CDR3 DNA reads TGTGCCAGCAGTACAGGGACCTACGAGCAGTACTTC. Amino acid sequence: CASSTGTYEQYF.

This clone was observed at least ten times. The chain is built from TRBV4-2 and TRBJ1-5, with 10 bases identical to TRBD1. Trimming at V came to 3 bases and at J to 5 bases, leaving 4 bases not matched to a gene. Germline CDR1 reads LGHNA; CDR2 reads YNFKEQ. CDR3 size: 15 residues. CDR3 in DNA: TGTGCCAGCAGCCAGGGACAGGGGATGGATCAGCCCCAGCATTTT. It codes for CASSQGQGMDQPQHF.